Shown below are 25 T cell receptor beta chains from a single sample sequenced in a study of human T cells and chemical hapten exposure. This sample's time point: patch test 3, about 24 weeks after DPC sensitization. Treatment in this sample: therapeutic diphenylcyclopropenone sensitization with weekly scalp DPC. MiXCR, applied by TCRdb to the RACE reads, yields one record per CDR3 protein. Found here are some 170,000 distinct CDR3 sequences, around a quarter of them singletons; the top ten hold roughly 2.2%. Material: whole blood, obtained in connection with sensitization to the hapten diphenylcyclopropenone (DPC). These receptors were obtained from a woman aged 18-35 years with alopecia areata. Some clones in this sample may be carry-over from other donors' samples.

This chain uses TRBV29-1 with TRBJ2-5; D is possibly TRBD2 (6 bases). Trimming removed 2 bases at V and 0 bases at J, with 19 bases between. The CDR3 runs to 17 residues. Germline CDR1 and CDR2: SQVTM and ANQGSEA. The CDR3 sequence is CSVETSPLGGNQETQYF. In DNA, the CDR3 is TGCAGCGTTGAAACATCCCCCCTGGGCGGGAACCAAGAGACCCAGTACTTC. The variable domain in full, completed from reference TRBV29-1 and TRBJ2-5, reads SAVISQKPSRDICQRGTSLTIQCQVDSQVTMMFWYRQQPGQSLTLIATANQGSEATYESGFVIDKFPISRPNLTFSTLTVSNMSPEDSSIYLCSVETSPLGGNQETQYFGPGTRLLVL.

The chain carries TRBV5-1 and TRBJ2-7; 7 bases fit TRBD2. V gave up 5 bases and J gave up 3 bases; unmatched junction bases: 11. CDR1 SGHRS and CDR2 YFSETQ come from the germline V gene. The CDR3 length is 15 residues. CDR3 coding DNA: TGCGCCAGCAGGGGGACCAGCGGGACGCACTACGAGCAGTACTTC. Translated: CASRGTSGTHYEQYF.

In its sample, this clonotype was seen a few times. The DNA of the CDR3 is TGCAGTGCTAGAGATTTATCAGGGAGCTCCTATAATTCACCCCTCCACTTT. It encodes CSARDLSGSSYNSPLHF. The rearrangement joins TRBV20-1 to TRBJ1-6; perhaps TRBD1 as D (5 bases). Germline CDR1 reads DFQATT; CDR2 reads SNEGSKA (reference sequence). V was pared by 0 bases and J by 0 bases, with 12 bases between. This CDR3 is 17 amino acids long.

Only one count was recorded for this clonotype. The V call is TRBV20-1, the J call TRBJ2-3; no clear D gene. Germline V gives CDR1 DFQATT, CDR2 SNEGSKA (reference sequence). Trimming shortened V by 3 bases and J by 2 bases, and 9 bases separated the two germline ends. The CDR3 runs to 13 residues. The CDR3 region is CSASLGNTDTQYF. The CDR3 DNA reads TGCAGTGCTAGTCTCGGAAACACAGATACGCAGTATTTT.

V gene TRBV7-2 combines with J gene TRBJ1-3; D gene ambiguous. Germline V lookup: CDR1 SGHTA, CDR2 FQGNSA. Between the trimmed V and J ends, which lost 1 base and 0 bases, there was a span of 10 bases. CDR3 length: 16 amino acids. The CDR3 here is CASSLDPRSSGNTIYF. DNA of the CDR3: TGTGCCAGCAGCTTAGATCCCAGGAGCTCTGGAAACACCATATATTTT.

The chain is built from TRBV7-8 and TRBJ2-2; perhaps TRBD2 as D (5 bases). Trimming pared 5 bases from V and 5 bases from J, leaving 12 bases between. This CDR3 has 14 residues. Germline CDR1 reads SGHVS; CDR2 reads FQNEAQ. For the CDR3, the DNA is TGTGCCAGCAGCCAAAGGGCGGGTACCGGGGAGCTGTTTTTT. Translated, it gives CASSQRAGTGELFF.

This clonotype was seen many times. CDR3 region: CSVVPGGNQPQHF. In DNA, the CDR3 is TGCAGCGTTGTGCCAGGTGGCAATCAGCCCCAGCATTTT. This chain links TRBV29-1 with TRBJ1-5; D is unresolved. Per germline, CDR1 SQVTM and CDR2 ANQGSEA. CDR3 size: 13 residues. The V end was cut by 4 bases, the J end by 2 bases, with 9 bases between.

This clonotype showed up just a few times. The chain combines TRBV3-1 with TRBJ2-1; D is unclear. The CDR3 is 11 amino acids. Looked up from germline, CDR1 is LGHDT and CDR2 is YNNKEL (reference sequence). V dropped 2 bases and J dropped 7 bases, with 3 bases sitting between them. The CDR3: CASSQPNEQFF. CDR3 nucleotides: TGTGCCAGCAGCCAACCGAATGAGCAGTTCTTC.

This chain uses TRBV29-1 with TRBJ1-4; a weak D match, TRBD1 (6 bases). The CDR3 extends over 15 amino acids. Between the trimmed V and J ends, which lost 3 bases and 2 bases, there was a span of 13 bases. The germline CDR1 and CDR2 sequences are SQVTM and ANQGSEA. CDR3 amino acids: CSVEGGQRTNEKLFF. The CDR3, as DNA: TGCAGCGTTGAGGGGGGGCAGAGGACTAATGAAAAACTGTTTTTT.

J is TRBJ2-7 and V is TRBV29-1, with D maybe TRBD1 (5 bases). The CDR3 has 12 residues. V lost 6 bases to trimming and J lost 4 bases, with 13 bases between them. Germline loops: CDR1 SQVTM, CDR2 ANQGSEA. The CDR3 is CSVRTTNYEQYF. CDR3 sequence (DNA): TGCAGCGTCCGGACAACCAATTACGAGCAGTACTTC.

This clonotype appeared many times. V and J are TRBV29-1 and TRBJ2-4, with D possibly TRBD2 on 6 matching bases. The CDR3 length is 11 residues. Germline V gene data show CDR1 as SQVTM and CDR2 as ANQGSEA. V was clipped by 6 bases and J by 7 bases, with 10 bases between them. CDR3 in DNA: TGCAGCGTCACTGGGGGGAACATTCAGTACTTC. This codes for CSVTGGNIQYF.

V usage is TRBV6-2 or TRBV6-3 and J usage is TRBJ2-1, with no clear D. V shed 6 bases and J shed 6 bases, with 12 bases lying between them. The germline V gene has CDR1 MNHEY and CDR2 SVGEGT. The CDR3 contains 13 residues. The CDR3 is CASRDPGGNEQFF. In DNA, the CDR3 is TGTGCCAGCAGGGACCCCGGCGGCAATGAGCAGTTCTTC.

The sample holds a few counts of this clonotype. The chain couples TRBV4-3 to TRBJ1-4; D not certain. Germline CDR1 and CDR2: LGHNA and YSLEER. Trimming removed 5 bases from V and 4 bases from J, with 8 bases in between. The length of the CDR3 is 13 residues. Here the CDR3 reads CASSREFNEKLFF. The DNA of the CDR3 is TGCGCCAGCAGCAGAGAGTTTAATGAAAAACTGTTTTTT.

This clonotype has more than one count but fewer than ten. The CDR3 region is CAGQGAGHEQFF. As DNA, the CDR3 is TGTGCCGGGCAGGGGGCAGGCCATGAGCAGTTCTTC. This chain links TRBV28 with TRBJ2-1; the match to TRBD1 covers 8 bases. Unmatched junction bases numbered 8, after V lost 11 bases and J lost 8 bases. The CDR3 covers 12 residues. Germline CDR1 reads MDHEN; CDR2 reads SYDVKM.

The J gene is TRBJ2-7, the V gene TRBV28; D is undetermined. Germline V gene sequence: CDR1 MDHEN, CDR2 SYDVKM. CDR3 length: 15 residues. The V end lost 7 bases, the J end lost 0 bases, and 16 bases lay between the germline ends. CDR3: CASTPPGPSSYEQYF. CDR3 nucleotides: TGTGCCAGCACCCCCCCCGGGCCCAGCTCCTACGAGCAGTACTTC.

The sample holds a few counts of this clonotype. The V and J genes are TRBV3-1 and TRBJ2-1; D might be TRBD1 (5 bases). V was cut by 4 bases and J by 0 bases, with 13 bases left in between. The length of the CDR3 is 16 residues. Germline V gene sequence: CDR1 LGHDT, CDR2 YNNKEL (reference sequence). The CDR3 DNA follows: TGTGCCAGCAGCCCCTTAGTCACAGGCTCCTACAATGAGCAGTTCTTC. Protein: CASSPLVTGSYNEQFF.

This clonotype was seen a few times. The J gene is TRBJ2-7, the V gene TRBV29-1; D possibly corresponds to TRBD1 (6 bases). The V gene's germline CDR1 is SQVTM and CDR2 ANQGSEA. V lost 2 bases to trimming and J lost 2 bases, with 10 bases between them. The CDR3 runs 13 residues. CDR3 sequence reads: CSVENRVPYEQYF. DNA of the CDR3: TGCAGCGTTGAAAACAGGGTCCCCTACGAGCAGTACTTC.

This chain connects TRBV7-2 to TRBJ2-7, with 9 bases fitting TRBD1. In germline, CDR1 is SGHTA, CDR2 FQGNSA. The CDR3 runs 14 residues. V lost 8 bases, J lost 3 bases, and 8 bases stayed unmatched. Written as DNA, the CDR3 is TGTGCCAGCGCCCCCGGGACAGGGCACTACGAGCAGTACTTC. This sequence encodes CASAPGTGHYEQYF.

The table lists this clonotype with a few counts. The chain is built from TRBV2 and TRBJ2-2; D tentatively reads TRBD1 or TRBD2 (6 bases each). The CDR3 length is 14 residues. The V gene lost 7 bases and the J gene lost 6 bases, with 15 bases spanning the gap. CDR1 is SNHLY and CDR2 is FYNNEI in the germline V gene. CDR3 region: CASTLRGGPGELFF. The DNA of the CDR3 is TGTGCCAGCACTCTCCGAGGGGGGCCCGGGGAGCTGTTTTTT.

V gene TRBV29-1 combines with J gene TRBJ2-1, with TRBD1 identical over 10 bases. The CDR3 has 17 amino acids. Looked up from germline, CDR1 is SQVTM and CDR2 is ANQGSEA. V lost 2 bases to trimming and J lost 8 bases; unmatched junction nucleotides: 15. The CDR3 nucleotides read TGCAGCGTTGAACCACTGGGGCAGGGGACAGGGGTATATGAGCAGTTCTTC. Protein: CSVEPLGQGTGVYEQFF.

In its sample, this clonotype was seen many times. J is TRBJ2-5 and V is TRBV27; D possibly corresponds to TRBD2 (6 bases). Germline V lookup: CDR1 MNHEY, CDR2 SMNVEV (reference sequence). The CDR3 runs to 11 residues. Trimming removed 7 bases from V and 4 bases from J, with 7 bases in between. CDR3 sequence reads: CASMGGETQYF. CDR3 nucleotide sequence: TGTGCCAGCATGGGAGGAGAGACCCAGTACTTC.

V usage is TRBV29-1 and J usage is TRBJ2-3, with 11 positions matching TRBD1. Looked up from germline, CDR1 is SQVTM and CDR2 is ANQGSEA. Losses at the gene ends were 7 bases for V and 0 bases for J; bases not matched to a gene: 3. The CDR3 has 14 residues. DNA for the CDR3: TGCAGCGGCGGACAGGGGGCAAGCACAGATACGCAGTATTTT. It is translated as CSGGQGASTDTQYF.

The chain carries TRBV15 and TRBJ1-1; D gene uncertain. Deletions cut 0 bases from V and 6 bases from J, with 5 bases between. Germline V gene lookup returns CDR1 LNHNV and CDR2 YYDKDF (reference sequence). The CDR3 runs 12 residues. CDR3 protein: CATSRDSAEAFF. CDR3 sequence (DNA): TGTGCCACCAGCAGAGATAGCGCTGAAGCTTTCTTT. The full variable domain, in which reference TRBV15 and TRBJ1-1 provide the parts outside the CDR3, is DAMVIQNPRYQVTQFGKPVTLSCSQTLNHNVMYWYQQKSSQAPKLLFHYYDKDFNNEADTPDNFQSRRPNTSFCFLDIRSPGLGDTAMYLCATSRDSAEAFFGQGTRLTVV.

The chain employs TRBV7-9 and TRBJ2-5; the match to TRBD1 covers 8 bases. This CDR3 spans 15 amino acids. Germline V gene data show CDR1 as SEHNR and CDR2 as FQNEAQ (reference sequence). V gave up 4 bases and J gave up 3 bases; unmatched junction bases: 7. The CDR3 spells CASSSSTGGKETQYF. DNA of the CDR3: TGTGCCAGCAGCTCTTCCACAGGGGGGAAAGAGACCCAGTACTTC.

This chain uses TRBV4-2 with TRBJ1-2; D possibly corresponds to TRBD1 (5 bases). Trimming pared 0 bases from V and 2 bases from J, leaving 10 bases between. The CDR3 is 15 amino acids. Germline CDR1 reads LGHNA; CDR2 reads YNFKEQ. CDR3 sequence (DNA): TGTGCCAGCAGCCAAGATCCGGGACGGAACTATGGCTACACCTTC. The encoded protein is CASSQDPGRNYGYTF.